This T cell receptor (beta chain) appears in the sequencing data of a study of cytomegalovirus exposure and HLA in healthy donors. This clone was picked up one time. Its target is not known. Assay used: immunoSEQ multiplex PCR; TCRdb lists only in-frame clones, some missing. Among 250,000 to 350,000 clones, approximately 86% were seen once, and the ten largest hold more than 0.95%. Germline values: CDR1 SGHDN, CDR2 FVKESK. With V trimmed by 1 base and J by 7 bases, 9 bases remained unmatched. The CDR3 is made up of 15 amino acids. Study conclusions and caveats: Most TCR sequences proved rare, with some public TCRs found in many donors. Published work reported that the classifier diagnosed cytomegalovirus status with high specificity and sensitivity. Researchers reported that a few CMV-associated chains were confirmed in vitro as CMV antigen-specific. It was 150 to 200 TCR beta chains that were listed as cytomegalovirus-associated.

The genes are TRBV14 and TRBJ2-5, with 7 bases lining up with TRBD2. This TCR came from a man aged 25 to 40 in good health and CMV-seronegative. Input material: PBMCs. Here the CDR3 DNA reads TGTGCCAGCAGCCAAGGTGGGCGGGGGATGCGGACCCAGTACTTC. Residues: CASSQGGRGMRTQYF.